This entry describes one T cell receptor beta chain. The table came from immunoSEQ multiplex PCR; TCRdb's copy has only in-frame clones and leaves some out. In the table there are about 55,000 clones, approximately 90% of which are singletons. Trimming shortened V by 1 base and J by 2 bases, and 8 bases separated the two germline ends. The CDR3 loop spans 15 amino acids. Germline V gives CDR1 MGHRA, CDR2 YSYEKL. The sample originates from a study of T cell responses to AZD1222 COVID-19 vaccine. V usage is TRBV4-1 and J usage is TRBJ1-4; D possibly corresponds to TRBD1 (5 bases). Sample: peripheral blood, taken on day 0 of AZD1222 vaccination. This clonotype was obtained from an adult in good health. The CDR3 DNA reads as TGCGCCAGCAGCCAAGTGGGGGGGACTAATGAAAAACTGTTTTTT. The encoded protein is CASSQVGGTNEKLFF.